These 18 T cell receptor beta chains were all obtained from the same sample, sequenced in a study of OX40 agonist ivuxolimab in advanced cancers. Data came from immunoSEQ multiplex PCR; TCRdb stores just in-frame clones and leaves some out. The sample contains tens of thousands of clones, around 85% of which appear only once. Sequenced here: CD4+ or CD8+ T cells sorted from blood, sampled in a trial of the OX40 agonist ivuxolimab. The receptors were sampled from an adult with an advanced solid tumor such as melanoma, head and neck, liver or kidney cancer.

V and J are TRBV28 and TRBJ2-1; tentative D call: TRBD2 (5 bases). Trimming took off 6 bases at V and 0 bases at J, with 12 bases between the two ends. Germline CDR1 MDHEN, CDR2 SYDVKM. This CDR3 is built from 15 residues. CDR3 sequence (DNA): TGTGCCAGCAGGAAAACGGGGAGCTCCTACAATGAGCAGTTCTTC. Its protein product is CASRKTGSSYNEQFF.

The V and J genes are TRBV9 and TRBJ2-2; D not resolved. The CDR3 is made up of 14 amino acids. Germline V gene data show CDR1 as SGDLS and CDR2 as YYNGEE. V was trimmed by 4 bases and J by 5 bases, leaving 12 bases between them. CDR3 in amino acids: CASSPRTETGELFF. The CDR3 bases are TGTGCCAGCAGCCCAAGGACCGAAACCGGGGAGCTGTTTTTT.

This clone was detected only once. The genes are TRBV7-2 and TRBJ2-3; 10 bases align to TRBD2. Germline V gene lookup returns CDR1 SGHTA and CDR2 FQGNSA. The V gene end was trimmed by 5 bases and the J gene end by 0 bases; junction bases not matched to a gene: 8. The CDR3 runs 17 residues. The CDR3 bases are TGTGCCAGCAGCGATGGGGCTAGCGGGGGTAGCACAGATACGCAGTATTTT. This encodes CASSDGASGGSTDTQYF.

The DNA of the CDR3 is TGTGCCAGCAGCCTACTGGGGGCGAACACTGAAGCTTTCTTT. It yields the protein CASSLLGANTEAFF. This chain joins TRBV7-3 and TRBJ1-1; tentatively, D is TRBD1 (6 bases). V was clipped by 5 bases and J by 1 base, with 11 bases between them. The CDR3 loop spans 14 amino acids. The V gene's germline CDR1 is SGHTA and CDR2 FQGTGA.

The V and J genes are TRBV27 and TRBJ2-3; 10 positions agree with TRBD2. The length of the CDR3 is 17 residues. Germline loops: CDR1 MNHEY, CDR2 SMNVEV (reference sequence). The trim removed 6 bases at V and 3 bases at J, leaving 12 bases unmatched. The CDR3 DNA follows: TGTGCCAGCAGCCGTGCCCCCCTAGCGGGGGCTACAGATACGCAGTATTTT. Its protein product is CASSRAPLAGATDTQYF.

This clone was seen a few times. The CDR3 DNA is TGTGCCAGCAGCGCGAACACTGAAGCTTTCTTT. Encoded protein: CASSANTEAFF. This chain joins TRBV5-4 and TRBJ1-1; D ambiguous. V lost 4 bases, J lost 1 base, and 2 bases lay in between. Germline V gene lookup returns CDR1 SGHNT and CDR2 YYREEE (reference sequence). CDR3 length: 11 amino acids.

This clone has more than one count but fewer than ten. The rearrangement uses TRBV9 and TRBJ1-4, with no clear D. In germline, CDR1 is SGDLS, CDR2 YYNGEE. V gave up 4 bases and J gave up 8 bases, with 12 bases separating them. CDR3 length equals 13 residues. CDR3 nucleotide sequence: TGTGCCAGCAGCTCTGTAGCTTGGGAAAAACTGTTTTTT. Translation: CASSSVAWEKLFF.

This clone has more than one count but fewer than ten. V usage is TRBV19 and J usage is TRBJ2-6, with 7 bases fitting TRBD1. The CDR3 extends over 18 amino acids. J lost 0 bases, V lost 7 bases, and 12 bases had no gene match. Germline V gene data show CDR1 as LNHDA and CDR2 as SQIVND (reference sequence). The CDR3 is CASTNRGQWSSGANVLTF. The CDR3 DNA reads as TGTGCCAGTACCAACCGGGGACAGTGGAGCTCTGGGGCCAACGTCCTGACTTTC.

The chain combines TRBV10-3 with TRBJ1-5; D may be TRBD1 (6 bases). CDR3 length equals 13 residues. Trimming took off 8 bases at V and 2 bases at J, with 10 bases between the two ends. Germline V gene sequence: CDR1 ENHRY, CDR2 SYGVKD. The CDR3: CAISQGGNQPQHF. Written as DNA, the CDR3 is TGTGCCATCTCACAGGGAGGCAATCAGCCCCAGCATTTT.

CDR3 loop: CASSPTHGAGELFF. CDR3 bases: TGTGCCAGCAGCCCTACCCACGGGGCCGGGGAGCTGTTTTTT. The rearrangement links TRBV7-6 to TRBJ2-2; perhaps TRBD2 as D (5 bases). The CDR3 sequence is 14 residues long. CDR1 is SGHVS and CDR2 is FNYEAQ in the germline V gene. V was clipped by 5 bases and J by 6 bases, with 13 bases between them.

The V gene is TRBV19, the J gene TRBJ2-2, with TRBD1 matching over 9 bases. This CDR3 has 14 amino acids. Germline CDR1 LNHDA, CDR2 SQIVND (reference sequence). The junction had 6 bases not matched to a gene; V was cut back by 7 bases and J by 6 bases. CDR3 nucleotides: TGTGCCAGTATCATAGGACAGGGGTCCGGGGAGCTGTTTTTT. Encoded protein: CASIIGQGSGELFF.

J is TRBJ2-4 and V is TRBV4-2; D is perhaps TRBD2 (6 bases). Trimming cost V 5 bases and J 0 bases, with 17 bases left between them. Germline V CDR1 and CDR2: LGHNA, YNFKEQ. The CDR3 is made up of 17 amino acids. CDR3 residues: CASSVSGGTLAKNIQYF. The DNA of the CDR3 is TGTGCCAGCAGCGTCAGTGGCGGGACGTTAGCCAAAAACATTCAGTACTTC.

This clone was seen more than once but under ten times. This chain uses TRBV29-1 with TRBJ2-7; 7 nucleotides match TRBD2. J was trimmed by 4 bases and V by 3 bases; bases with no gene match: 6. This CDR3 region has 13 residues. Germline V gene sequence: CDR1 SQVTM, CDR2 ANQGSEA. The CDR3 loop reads CSVEDGGGYEQYF. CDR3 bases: TGCAGCGTTGAGGACGGGGGAGGGTACGAGCAGTACTTC.

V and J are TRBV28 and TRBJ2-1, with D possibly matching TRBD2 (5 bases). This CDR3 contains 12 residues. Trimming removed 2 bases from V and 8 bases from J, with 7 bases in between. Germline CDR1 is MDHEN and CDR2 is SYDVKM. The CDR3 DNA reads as TGTGCCAGCAGTTTACCGGGGTATGAGCAGTTCTTC. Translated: CASSLPGYEQFF.

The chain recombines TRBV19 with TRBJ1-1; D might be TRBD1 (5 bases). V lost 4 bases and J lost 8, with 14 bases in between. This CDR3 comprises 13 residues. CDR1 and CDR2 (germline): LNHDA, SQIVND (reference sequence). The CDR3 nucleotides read TGTGCCAGTAGTACGTCGAGGGGAACCGAAGCTTTCTTT. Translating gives CASSTSRGTEAFF.

CDR3 amino acids: CSVLTGSWGDTQYF. Written as DNA, the CDR3 is TGCAGCGTTTTGACAGGGTCATGGGGAGATACGCAGTATTTT. The rearrangement uses TRBV29-1 and TRBJ2-3; 7 bases match TRBD1. This CDR3 is built from 14 residues. Germline V CDR1 and CDR2: SQVTM, ANQGSEA. V lost 5 bases, J lost 5 bases, and 10 bases stayed unmatched.

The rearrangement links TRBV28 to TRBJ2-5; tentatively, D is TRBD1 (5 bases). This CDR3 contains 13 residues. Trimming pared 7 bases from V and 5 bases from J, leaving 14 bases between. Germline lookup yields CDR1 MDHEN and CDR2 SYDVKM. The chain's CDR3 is CASNQGAWETQYF. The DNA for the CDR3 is TGTGCCAGCAACCAGGGTGCGTGGGAGACCCAGTACTTC.

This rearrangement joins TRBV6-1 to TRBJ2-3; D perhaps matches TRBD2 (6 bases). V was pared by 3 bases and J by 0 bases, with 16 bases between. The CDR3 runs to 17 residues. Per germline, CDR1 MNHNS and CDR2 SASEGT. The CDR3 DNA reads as TGTGCCAGCAGTGACCCATTTAGCGGAGTTAGCACAGATACGCAGTATTTT. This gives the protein CASSDPFSGVSTDTQYF.